Following are 10 T cell receptor beta chains from one sample sequenced in a study of shared clonotypes between healthy human individuals. Generated by immunoSEQ multiplex PCR, the TCRdb table keeps only in-frame clones and is missing some. There are roughly 1,500,000 clones in the sample; 98% to 99% occur only once, and around 0.33% lies in the top ten. What was sequenced was naive CD4+ T cells sorted from blood. Subset given: CD45RA+ positively selected. The receptors here all came from a man younger than 45 in good health.

The rearrangement uses TRBV28 and TRBJ2-7, with 7 bases fitting TRBD2. CDR1 is MDHEN, CDR2 SYDVKM, per germline. The CDR3 consists of 15 residues. V lost 6 bases to trimming and J lost 2 bases; unmatched junction nucleotides: 10. The DNA of the CDR3 is TGTGCCAGCAGCGAGGAGAGCGGGGTTGCCTACGAGCAGTACTTC. Translation: CASSEESGVAYEQYF.

The V gene is TRBV10-3, the J gene TRBJ1-5; D is perhaps TRBD1 (5 bases). Trimming removed 2 bases at V and 9 bases at J, with 11 bases between. The CDR3 has 13 amino acids. Germline V gene data show CDR1 as ENHRY and CDR2 as SYGVKD. Here the CDR3 reads CAISEGRGVPQHF. The CDR3 bases are TGTGCCATCAGTGAGGGGCGAGGGGTGCCCCAGCATTTT.

V and J are TRBV5-5 and TRBJ1-2; TRBD1 matches at 7 bases. There are 14 residues in the CDR3. Germline trimming cut 2 bases from V and 4 bases from J; bases unmatched to any gene: 5. Germline CDR1 SGHKS, CDR2 YYEKEE (reference sequence). CDR3 loop: CASSLRQGGYGYTF. As DNA, the CDR3 is TGTGCCAGCAGCTTACGACAGGGCGGCTATGGCTACACCTTC.

This sequence joins TRBV29-1 and TRBJ1-1, with 7 bases aligning to TRBD1. The CDR3 runs 13 residues. V trimming: 4 bases; J trimming: 3 bases; junction bases outside the gene matches: 5. CDR1 is SQVTM and CDR2 is ANQGSEA in the germline V gene. This CDR3 reads CSVVGQRDTEAFF. The CDR3, as DNA: TGCAGCGTTGTGGGACAGAGAGACACTGAAGCTTTCTTT.

As to this clone: This same CDR3 is encoded by further DNA sequences in the sample. V usage is TRBV6-6 and J usage is TRBJ2-7; TRBD1 might be the D (5 bases). V was pared by 5 bases and J by 3 bases, with 8 bases between. Per the germline V gene, CDR1 is MNHNY and CDR2 is SVGAGI (reference sequence). The CDR3 loop spans 12 amino acids. This chain's CDR3 is CASSPTGYEQYF. The CDR3 DNA sequence: TGTGCCAGCAGTCCCACAGGCTACGAGCAGTACTTC.

This clone was observed once. The genes are TRBV10-3 and TRBJ2-1; D is possibly TRBD1 (6 bases). Germline-derived CDR1 and CDR2 are ENHRY and SYGVKD. The CDR3 has 15 residues. With 5 bases removed from V and 5 bases from J, the gap between germline ends came to 16 bases. The CDR3 DNA reads as TGTGCCATCAGTTGGGACATCGGATCCCACAATGAGCAGTTCTTC. Amino acids: CAISWDIGSHNEQFF.

This sequence joins TRBV18 and TRBJ1-3, with unresolved D. The V and J ends lost 3 bases and 4 bases respectively, with 7 bases between them. In germline, CDR1 is KGHSH, CDR2 LQKENI. The CDR3 runs 13 residues. CDR3 bases: TGTGCCAGCTCACCGAACTCGGGAAACACCATATATTTT. Translating gives CASSPNSGNTIYF.

The V call is TRBV10-1, the J call TRBJ2-3, with 14 bases matching TRBD2. Germline CDR1 reads WNHNN; CDR2 reads SYGVQD (reference sequence). Trimming cost V 0 bases and J 5 bases; bases outside gene matches: 1. The length of the CDR3 is 16 residues. The CDR3 loop reads CASSESGTSGRDTQYF. The CDR3 DNA reads TGCGCCAGCAGTGAGTCCGGGACTAGCGGGAGAGATACGCAGTATTTT.

V and J are TRBV28 and TRBJ1-5, with unresolved D. V was pared by 6 bases and J by 4 bases, with 13 bases between. Germline V gives CDR1 MDHEN, CDR2 SYDVKM. The CDR3 loop spans 14 amino acids. The CDR3 DNA reads as TGTGCCAGCAGCGACGCCGGGCTAAATCAGCCCCAGCATTTT. The encoded protein is CASSDAGLNQPQHF.

The V and J genes are TRBV5-4 and TRBJ2-7, with 7 bases that match TRBD1. The CDR3 runs 14 residues. With V trimmed by 5 bases and J by 0 bases, 5 bases remained unmatched. Looked up from germline, CDR1 is SGHNT and CDR2 is YYREEE (reference sequence). DNA for the CDR3: TGTGCCAGCAGTTTCGGGACAGCCTCCTACGAGCAGTACTTC. Residues: CASSFGTASYEQYF.